A single sample gave rise to the 2 T cell receptor beta chains below, sequenced in a study of T cells in Graves' hyperthyroidism and ophthalmopathy. Amplification of TCR beta CDR3 regions used RNA as the template. HTBI primers drove first-round RT-PCR of the TCR CDR3. TCRdb used MiXCR to reprocess the multiplex PCR reads, holding one entry per CDR3 protein. The data contain around 200,000 distinct CDR3 sequences, over 15% of them singletons. Sequencing input: blood. The receptors shown here come from a woman in her 50s with Graves' hyperthyroidism.

Many counts were recorded for this clonotype. This chain uses TRBV7-8 with TRBJ2-7; weak D call: TRBD1 (6 bases). In germline, CDR1 is SGHVS, CDR2 FQNEAQ. The CDR3 totals 12 residues. V was trimmed by 3 bases and J by 4 bases, leaving 7 bases between them. Here the CDR3 reads CASSFRGYEQYF. CDR3 DNA: TGTGCCAGCAGCTTCAGGGGTTACGAGCAGTACTTC.

About this clonotype itself: Since a much larger clone is just one base distant, this may be a read error. This chain connects TRBV5-4 to TRBJ2-3, with no clear D. Germline values: CDR1 SGHNT, CDR2 YYREEE (reference sequence). The CDR3 is 12 residues long. Between the trimmed V and J ends, which lost 4 bases and 2 bases, there was a span of 5 bases. CDR3 residues: CASSVITDTQYF. CDR3 nucleotides: TGTGCCAGCAGCGTAATCACAGATACGCAGTATTTT. The whole variable domain, filled in from reference TRBV5-4 and TRBJ2-3, reads ETGVTQSPTHLIKTRGQQVTLRCSSQSGHNTVSWYQQALGQGPQFIFQYYREEENGRGNFPPRFSGLQFPNYSSELNVNALELDDSALYLCASSVITDTQYFGPGTRLTVL.